The rows below give T cell receptor beta chains drawn from one sample of a study of CD8 T cells in ankylosing spondylitis. Each CDR3 protein is one row after TCRdb ran MiXCR on the 5' RACE reads. The repertoire has approximately 300,000 distinct CDR3 sequences, roughly 20% of them found once; the top ten carry 7.8%. Specimen: blood, either unsorted or a sorted T cell fraction (not recorded which). Receptors originate from a male donor with ankylosing spondylitis or in good health (not recorded which). CDR3s include the opening cysteine and the closing phenylalanine or tryptophan. The D gene is left open where the match is weak. Rows give clone size only sometimes, using once, few, many, or a class for an expanded clone.

v_gene: TRBV9; len: 16; j_gene: TRBJ1-1; abundance: many; d_gene: .; CDR3aa: CASSPRPAGAGTEAFF; CDR3nt: TGTGCCAGCAGCCCGCGTCCGGCGGGGGCCGGCACTGAAGCTTTCTTT
v_gene: TRBV5-5; len: 16; j_gene: TRBJ2-3; abundance: .; d_gene: TRBD1; CDR3aa: CASSLVGDRATDTQYF; CDR3nt: TGTGCCAGCAGCTTGGTAGGGGACAGGGCCACAGATACGCAGTATTTT
v_gene: TRBV5-1; len: 15; j_gene: TRBJ2-3; abundance: .; d_gene: .; CDR3aa: CASSLDGAFTDTQYF; CDR3nt: TGCGCCAGCAGCTTGGACGGGGCTTTCACAGATACGCAGTATTTT
v_gene: TRBV20-1; len: 17; j_gene: TRBJ2-1; abundance: .; d_gene: TRBD2; CDR3aa: CSARGLAGAGAYNEQFF; CDR3nt: TGCAGTGCTAGAGGACTAGCGGGAGCTGGGGCCTACAATGAGCAGTTCTTC
v_gene: TRBV27; len: 16; j_gene: TRBJ2-2; abundance: few; d_gene: TRBD2; CDR3aa: CASSFAVTGGIGELFF; CDR3nt: TGTGCCAGCAGTTTCGCGGTGACCGGGGGGATCGGGGAGCTGTTTTTT
v_gene: TRBV2; len: 16; j_gene: TRBJ2-1; abundance: many; d_gene: .; CDR3aa: CASSVSERGTKNEQFF; CDR3nt: TGTGCCAGCAGTGTCTCCGAGCGAGGAACGAAGAATGAGCAGTTCTTC
v_gene: TRBV28; len: 14; j_gene: TRBJ1-5; abundance: once; d_gene: .; CDR3aa: CTSSLGSRAQPQHF; CDR3nt: TGTACCAGCAGTTTAGGTAGCAGAGCTCAGCCCCAGCATTTT
v_gene: TRBV28; len: 14; j_gene: TRBJ1-1; abundance: .; d_gene: .; CDR3aa: CASRPTEPATEAFF; CDR3nt: TGTGCCAGCAGGCCGACAGAACCGGCCACTGAAGCTTTCTTT
v_gene: TRBV5-1; len: 19; j_gene: TRBJ1-3; abundance: many; d_gene: TRBD1; CDR3aa: CASSPGQGGSLSSGNTIYF; CDR3nt: TGCGCCAGCAGTCCGGGACAGGGAGGAAGTTTGAGCTCTGGAAACACCATATATTTT
v_gene: TRBV10-3; len: 13; j_gene: TRBJ2-5; abundance: many; d_gene: .; CDR3aa: CAISPGQQETQYF; CDR3nt: TGTGCCATCAGCCCGGGACAACAAGAGACCCAGTACTTC
v_gene: TRBV12-3/TRBV12-4; len: 17; j_gene: TRBJ2-2; abundance: .; d_gene: .; CDR3aa: CASKRGHQLPHTGELFF; CDR3nt: TGTGCCAGCAAGAGGGGACATCAACTGCCTCACACCGGGGAGCTGTTTTTT
v_gene: TRBV15; len: 14; j_gene: TRBJ2-5; abundance: .; d_gene: TRBD2; CDR3aa: CATRLAGDEETQYF; CDR3nt: TGTGCCACCAGACTAGCGGGAGATGAAGAGACCCAGTACTTC
v_gene: TRBV20-1; len: 14; j_gene: TRBJ2-5; abundance: many; d_gene: TRBD1; CDR3aa: CSASELKGAETQYF; CDR3nt: TGCAGTGCTTCGGAGCTTAAGGGGGCTGAGACCCAGTACTTC
v_gene: TRBV7-8; len: 18; j_gene: TRBJ2-3; abundance: few; d_gene: TRBD2; CDR3aa: CASSLARVTSRSTDTQYF; CDR3nt: TGTGCCAGCAGCTTAGCGCGTGTGACTAGCCGTAGCACAGATACGCAGTATTTT
v_gene: TRBV6-1; len: 17; j_gene: TRBJ1-6; abundance: few; d_gene: TRBD1; CDR3aa: CASSIRTGGSYNSPLHF; CDR3nt: TGTGCCAGCAGTATCCGGACAGGGGGCTCCTATAATTCACCCCTCCACTTT
v_gene: TRBV5-4; len: 14; j_gene: TRBJ2-1; abundance: .; d_gene: TRBD1; CDR3aa: CASSLTDRGNEQFF; CDR3nt: TGTGCCAGCAGCTTAACCGACAGGGGGAATGAGCAGTTCTTC
v_gene: TRBV7-9; len: 15; j_gene: TRBJ2-5; abundance: .; d_gene: TRBD2; CDR3aa: CASSLVDGGQETQYF; CDR3nt: TGTGCCAGCAGCTTAGTGGACGGGGGGCAAGAGACCCAGTACTTC
v_gene: TRBV11-2; len: 15; j_gene: TRBJ1-1; abundance: .; d_gene: .; CDR3aa: CASSTRRDMNTEAFF; CDR3nt: TGTGCCAGCAGCACGCGACGGGATATGAACACTGAAGCTTTCTTT
v_gene: TRBV18; len: 15; j_gene: TRBJ1-4; abundance: .; d_gene: .; CDR3aa: CASSPSGATNEKLFF; CDR3nt: TGTGCCAGCTCACCTTCAGGCGCAACTAATGAAAAACTGTTTTTT
v_gene: TRBV10-1; len: 15; j_gene: TRBJ2-1; abundance: .; d_gene: .; CDR3aa: CASSESGSAPNEQFF; CDR3nt: TGCGCCAGCAGTGAGTCGGGGTCGGCCCCTAATGAGCAGTTCTTC
v_gene: TRBV2; len: 14; j_gene: TRBJ2-4; abundance: .; d_gene: TRBD1; CDR3aa: CASSGDRALNIQYF; CDR3nt: TGTGCCAGCAGCGGCGACAGGGCCTTAAACATTCAGTACTTC
v_gene: TRBV9; len: 15; j_gene: TRBJ1-3; abundance: .; d_gene: TRBD1; CDR3aa: CASSPGQGTGNTIYF; CDR3nt: TGTGCCAGCAGCCCTGGACAGGGGACTGGAAACACCATATATTTT
v_gene: TRBV28; len: 13; j_gene: TRBJ2-1; abundance: once; d_gene: .; CDR3aa: CASGRSSYNEQFF; CDR3nt: TGTGCCAGCGGCCGGAGCTCCTACAATGAGCAGTTCTTC
v_gene: TRBV6-1; len: 14; j_gene: TRBJ1-5; abundance: .; d_gene: .; CDR3aa: CASNSQGQDQPQHF; CDR3nt: TGTGCCAGCAACTCACAGGGTCAGGATCAGCCCCAGCATTTT
v_gene: TRBV7-2; len: 15; j_gene: TRBJ1-5; abundance: few; d_gene: .; CDR3aa: CASSLGGGRSQPQHF; CDR3nt: TGTGCCAGCAGCTTAGGTGGTGGAAGGAGTCAGCCCCAGCATTTT
v_gene: TRBV11-2; len: 12; j_gene: TRBJ1-2; abundance: .; d_gene: TRBD1; CDR3aa: CASQGDNYGYTF; CDR3nt: TGTGCCAGCCAGGGGGACAACTATGGCTACACCTTC
v_gene: TRBV7-8; len: 14; j_gene: TRBJ2-3; abundance: .; d_gene: .; CDR3aa: CASSLVGTTDTQYF; CDR3nt: TGTGCCAGCAGCTTAGTAGGTACAACAGATACGCAGTATTTT
v_gene: TRBV3-1; len: 15; j_gene: TRBJ2-1; abundance: few; d_gene: TRBD2; CDR3aa: CASSLAGGGPGEQFF; CDR3nt: TGTGCCAGCAGCCTGGCCGGGGGGGGCCCGGGTGAGCAGTTCTTC
v_gene: TRBV28; len: 15; j_gene: TRBJ2-1; abundance: .; d_gene: .; CDR3aa: CASSSLEGSYNEQFF; CDR3nt: TGTGCCAGCAGTTCCCTAGAAGGCTCCTACAATGAGCAGTTCTTC
v_gene: TRBV29-1; len: 15; j_gene: TRBJ2-4; abundance: .; d_gene: .; CDR3aa: CSVLGPDDAKNIQYF; CDR3nt: TGCAGCGTTTTAGGCCCGGACGATGCCAAAAACATTCAGTACTTC
v_gene: TRBV10-3; len: 15; j_gene: TRBJ2-3; abundance: .; d_gene: TRBD2; CDR3aa: CAISPASGGTDTQYF; CDR3nt: TGTGCCATCAGCCCAGCTAGCGGGGGGACGGATACGCAGTATTTT
v_gene: TRBV7-9; len: 11; j_gene: TRBJ2-1; abundance: .; d_gene: .; CDR3aa: CASSSSLGQFF; CDR3nt: TGTGCCAGCAGCTCAAGTCTGGGGCAGTTCTTC
v_gene: TRBV12-3/TRBV12-4; len: 15; j_gene: TRBJ2-2; abundance: .; d_gene: TRBD1; CDR3aa: CASSLGQGAIGELFF; CDR3nt: TGTGCCAGCAGTTTGGGACAGGGGGCAATCGGGGAGCTGTTTTTT
v_gene: TRBV28; len: 17; j_gene: TRBJ2-1; abundance: .; d_gene: .; CDR3aa: CASSPFRRPSSYNEQFF; CDR3nt: TGTGCCAGCAGTCCCTTCAGGCGGCCGAGCTCCTACAATGAGCAGTTCTTC
v_gene: TRBV5-1; len: 16; j_gene: TRBJ2-3; abundance: .; d_gene: TRBD1; CDR3aa: CASSSYRGRDTDTQYF; CDR3nt: TGCGCCAGCAGCTCATACAGGGGGCGCGACACAGATACGCAGTATTTT
v_gene: TRBV6-1; len: 13; j_gene: TRBJ1-1; abundance: .; d_gene: .; CDR3aa: CAAGDRQYTEAFF; CDR3nt: TGTGCCGCCGGAGACAGGCAGTACACTGAAGCTTTCTTT
v_gene: TRBV6-1; len: 14; j_gene: TRBJ2-5; abundance: many; d_gene: TRBD1; CDR3aa: CASRPQGAGETQYF; CDR3nt: TGTGCCAGCAGACCACAGGGGGCAGGGGAGACCCAGTACTTC
v_gene: TRBV9; len: 15; j_gene: TRBJ2-3; abundance: many; d_gene: TRBD2; CDR3aa: CASSYSGSGPDTQYF; CDR3nt: TGTGCCAGCAGCTATAGCGGGAGCGGACCAGATACGCAGTATTTT
v_gene: TRBV10-1; len: 16; j_gene: TRBJ1-5; abundance: .; d_gene: .; CDR3aa: CASSESGGNSNQPQHF; CDR3nt: TGCGCCAGCAGTGAGTCTGGCGGAAATAGCAATCAGCCCCAGCATTTT
v_gene: TRBV4-2; len: 16; j_gene: TRBJ2-3; abundance: few; d_gene: TRBD2; CDR3aa: CASSPPAGSGSDTQYF; CDR3nt: TGTGCCAGCAGCCCTCCCGCGGGGAGCGGGAGTGATACGCAGTATTTT
v_gene: TRBV12-3/TRBV12-4; len: 15; j_gene: TRBJ1-5; abundance: few; d_gene: .; CDR3aa: CASSLGGSGNQPQHF; CDR3nt: TGTGCCAGCAGTTTAGGGGGATCTGGCAATCAGCCCCAGCATTTT
v_gene: TRBV7-6; len: 15; j_gene: TRBJ2-1; abundance: .; d_gene: TRBD2; CDR3aa: CASSIGASGYNEQFF; CDR3nt: TGTGCCAGCAGTATAGGGGCTAGCGGGTACAATGAGCAGTTCTTC
v_gene: TRBV5-4; len: 16; j_gene: TRBJ1-6; abundance: many; d_gene: .; CDR3aa: CASSHGGASYNSPLHF; CDR3nt: TGTGCCAGCAGCCACGGTGGGGCCTCTTATAATTCACCCCTCCACTTT
v_gene: TRBV29-1; len: 12; j_gene: TRBJ1-3; abundance: many; d_gene: .; CDR3aa: CSVGLSGNTIYF; CDR3nt: TGCAGCGTTGGCCTGTCCGGAAACACCATATATTTT
v_gene: TRBV12-3/TRBV12-4; len: 11; j_gene: TRBJ2-3; abundance: many; d_gene: .; CDR3aa: CATSTRDTQYF; CDR3nt: TGTGCCACGAGCACTCGGGATACGCAGTATTTT
v_gene: TRBV20-1; len: 16; j_gene: TRBJ2-1; abundance: many; d_gene: .; CDR3aa: CSARDPGPLNHNEQFF; CDR3nt: TGCAGTGCTAGAGACCCGGGACCCCTGAACCACAATGAGCAGTTCTTC
v_gene: TRBV7-6; len: 16; j_gene: TRBJ2-6; abundance: .; d_gene: .; CDR3aa: CASSSPRSSGANVLTF; CDR3nt: TGTGCCAGCAGCTCCCCCCGAAGCTCTGGGGCCAACGTCCTGACTTTC
v_gene: TRBV12-3/TRBV12-4; len: 15; j_gene: TRBJ2-3; abundance: .; d_gene: TRBD2; CDR3aa: CASSLAGGAKDTQYF; CDR3nt: TGTGCCAGCAGCCTAGCGGGGGGGGCTAAAGATACGCAGTATTTT
v_gene: TRBV28; len: 15; j_gene: TRBJ2-1; abundance: many; d_gene: TRBD2; CDR3aa: CASTAGTSGHNEQFF; CDR3nt: TGTGCCAGCACCGCCGGGACTAGCGGACACAATGAGCAGTTCTTC
v_gene: TRBV6-5; len: 18; j_gene: TRBJ2-3; abundance: few; d_gene: TRBD2; CDR3aa: CASSYWLAGGPVTDTQYF; CDR3nt: TGTGCCAGCAGTTACTGGCTAGCGGGAGGGCCTGTCACAGATACGCAGTATTTT
v_gene: TRBV5-1; len: 14; j_gene: TRBJ1-6; abundance: many; d_gene: .; CDR3aa: CASSTRASDSPLHF; CDR3nt: TGCGCCAGCAGCACCAGGGCGTCGGACTCACCCCTCCACTTT
v_gene: TRBV7-9; len: 11; j_gene: TRBJ1-4; abundance: .; d_gene: .; CDR3aa: CASSSIEKLFF; CDR3nt: TGTGCCAGCAGCTCGATTGAAAAACTGTTTTTT
v_gene: TRBV7-7; len: 14; j_gene: TRBJ2-5; abundance: many; d_gene: .; CDR3aa: CASSFGGPQETQYF; CDR3nt: TGTGCCAGCAGCTTTGGCGGCCCCCAAGAGACCCAGTACTTC
v_gene: TRBV2; len: 14; j_gene: TRBJ2-5; abundance: once; d_gene: .; CDR3aa: CASSESRAGETQYF; CDR3nt: TGTGCCAGCAGTGAATCGCGGGCAGGAGAGACCCAGTACTTC
v_gene: TRBV20-1; len: 10; j_gene: TRBJ2-1; abundance: .; d_gene: .; CDR3aa: CSARGPEQFF; CDR3nt: TGCAGTGCTAGAGGGCCCGAGCAGTTCTTC
v_gene: TRBV12-3/TRBV12-4; len: 16; j_gene: TRBJ2-2; abundance: few; d_gene: TRBD1; CDR3aa: CASSSSGTGGTGELFF; CDR3nt: TGTGCCAGCAGTTCCTCCGGGACAGGGGGCACCGGGGAGCTGTTTTTT
v_gene: TRBV11-2; len: 15; j_gene: TRBJ2-2; abundance: .; d_gene: TRBD2; CDR3aa: CASSSGGFPAGELFF; CDR3nt: TGTGCCAGCAGCTCGGGGGGGTTCCCAGCCGGGGAGCTGTTTTTT
v_gene: TRBV6-2/TRBV6-3; len: 14; j_gene: TRBJ1-6; abundance: .; d_gene: .; CDR3aa: CASVMDGRNSPLHF; CDR3nt: TGTGCCAGCGTCATGGACGGCAGGAATTCACCCCTCCACTTT
v_gene: TRBV5-1; len: 15; j_gene: TRBJ1-2; abundance: .; d_gene: .; CDR3aa: CASSLGAGLNYGYTF; CDR3nt: TGCGCCAGCAGCTTGGGAGCAGGTTTGAACTATGGCTACACCTTC